This passage covers 26 T cell receptor beta chains from one sample sequenced in a study of blood T cell repertoires in COVID-19 (dated by TCRdb to 2020 to 2021). Preparation of the library involved the immunoSEQ multiplex PCR assay. TCRdb mirrors the immuneACCESS table, restricted to in-frame sequences. Some clones are absent from its copies; in checked studies, under half trace to an unresolved V gene, and the reason for the others is unknown. In this sample the table shows tens of thousands of clones, over 85% of which occur a single time. Less than 1.5% of the sample belongs to the ten largest clones. Sequencing used peripheral blood. The receptors stem from a man aged 55 to 70 with acute or convalescent COVID-19.

This chain joins TRBV20-1 and TRBJ1-6, with 9 bases aligning to TRBD1. The CDR3 is made up of 14 amino acids. The V gene end was trimmed by 3 bases and the J gene end by 9 bases; junction bases not matched to a gene: 6. Germline V gene sequence: CDR1 DFQATT, CDR2 SNEGSKA (reference sequence). Here the CDR3 DNA reads TGCAGTGCTAGTATTACAGGGGGCCTTTCACCCCTCCACTTT. Translated, it gives CSASITGGLSPLHF.

The V call is TRBV7-9, the J call TRBJ1-1, with D possibly matching TRBD1 (5 bases). The germline gives CDR1 SEHNR, CDR2 FQNEAQ (reference sequence). Trimming left V 1 base short and J 0 bases short, with 12 bases between. CDR3 length: 16 residues. The CDR3 region has the DNA TGTGCCAGCAGCTTAGAGGGGCCGATTATGAACACTGAAGCTTTCTTT. Translation gives CASSLEGPIMNTEAFF.

The V gene is TRBV19, the J gene TRBJ1-1, with D possibly matching TRBD1 (5 bases). CDR3 length: 14 residues. Looked up from germline, CDR1 is LNHDA and CDR2 is SQIVND (reference sequence). Trimming removed 4 bases at V and 7 bases at J, with 16 bases between. The CDR3: CASSKTGTLNEAFF. The CDR3 DNA reads TGTGCCAGTAGTAAAACCGGGACTCTAAATGAAGCTTTCTTT.

This chain links TRBV4-1 with TRBJ2-7; D is perhaps TRBD2 (5 bases). The CDR3 sequence is 12 residues long. The V and J ends lost 3 bases and 7 bases respectively, with 10 bases between them. Germline values: CDR1 MGHRA, CDR2 YSYEKL. Here the CDR3 DNA reads TGCGCCAGCAGCCATCCCCAGCGGGAGCAGTACTTC. This sequence encodes CASSHPQREQYF.

The V gene is TRBV18, the J gene TRBJ2-3; 11 bases line up with TRBD2. Germline values: CDR1 KGHSH, CDR2 LQKENI. Trimming at V came to 0 bases and at J to 2 bases, leaving 1 base not matched to a gene. The CDR3 runs 16 residues. CDR3 residues: CASSPPSGGDTDTQYF. The CDR3 coding sequence is TGTGCCAGCTCACCACCTAGCGGGGGGGACACAGATACGCAGTATTTT.

This rearrangement joins TRBV7-6 to TRBJ1-1; maybe TRBD1 (5 bases). Per germline, CDR1 SGHVS and CDR2 FNYEAQ. Trimming removed 1 base at V and 1 base at J, with 7 bases between. The CDR3 contains 14 residues. The chain's CDR3 is CASSLVQGNTEAFF. The CDR3 DNA follows: TGTGCCAGCAGCTTAGTTCAGGGGAACACTGAAGCTTTCTTT.

This clone was seen only a few times. This chain joins TRBV6-1 and TRBJ2-7; no reliable D call. The V gene's germline CDR1 is MNHNS and CDR2 SASEGT. V was pared by 2 bases and J by 1 base, with 6 bases between. The length of the CDR3 is 13 residues. CDR3 residues: CASSERQSYEQYF. CDR3 nucleotides: TGTGCCAGCAGTGAACGTCAGTCCTACGAGCAGTACTTC.

This clone was counted between two and nine times. The chain joins TRBV6-5 to TRBJ1-5; the match to TRBD1 covers 7 bases. CDR3 length: 13 amino acids. Germline V gene lookup returns CDR1 MNHEY and CDR2 SVGAGI. V trimming: 2 bases; J trimming: 7 bases; junction bases outside the gene matches: 2. The CDR3 loop reads CASSYDRVQPQHF. The CDR3 DNA reads TGTGCCAGCAGTTACGACAGGGTGCAGCCCCAGCATTTT.

The J gene is TRBJ1-3, the V gene TRBV5-8, with D possibly being TRBD1 (5 bases). The CDR3 runs to 14 residues. CDR1 and CDR2 (germline): SGHTS, YDEGEE. V was trimmed by 4 bases and J by 4 bases, leaving 12 bases between them. CDR3 nucleotide sequence: TGTGCCAGCAGCCCGACAGTAGGGGGAAACACCATATATTTT. It is translated as CASSPTVGGNTIYF.

The V gene is TRBV27, the J gene TRBJ1-5; D is possibly TRBD1 (6 bases). The CDR3 runs to 12 residues. Looked up from germline, CDR1 is MNHEY and CDR2 is SMNVEV (reference sequence). Between the trimmed V and J ends, which lost 5 bases and 6 bases, there was a span of 8 bases. The CDR3 bases are TGTGCCAGCAGTATGACAGGTCAGCCCCAGCATTTT. It is translated as CASSMTGQPQHF.

The chain carries TRBV5-1 and TRBJ1-1; weak D call: TRBD1 (5 bases). Germline V lookup: CDR1 SGHRS, CDR2 YFSETQ. Trimming took 4 bases from V and 3 from J, leaving 16 bases between them. This CDR3 is built from 15 residues. DNA of the CDR3: TGCGCCAGCAGCGTGGGCCAGGGAGGCTACACTGAAGCTTTCTTT. Protein: CASSVGQGGYTEAFF.

CDR3 protein: CASSRLHMQPGQGLSAVEKLFF. CDR3 bases: TGTGCCAGCAGCCGACTACACATGCAACCGGGACAGGGATTGTCGGCGGTCGAAAAACTGTTTTTT. The V gene is TRBV21-1, the J gene TRBJ1-4; the DNA was not used to check the table's D call, TRBD1. TRBV21-1 is shown as a pseudogene. There are 22 residues in the CDR3.

The V and J genes are TRBV19 and TRBJ2-5, with TRBD1 matching over 9 bases. CDR3 length: 13 amino acids. J was trimmed by 2 bases and V by 8 bases; bases with no gene match: 3. From germline, CDR1 is LNHDA and CDR2 SQIVND (reference sequence). CDR3 sequence: CASRDRGQETQYF. DNA of the CDR3: TGTGCCAGTCGTGACAGGGGGCAAGAGACCCAGTACTTC. The full variable domain, with the rest looked up from reference TRBV19 and TRBJ2-5, is DGGITQSPKYLFRKEGQNVTLSCEQNLNHDAMYWYRQDPGQGLRLIYYSQIVNDFQKGDIAEGYSVSREKKESFPLTVTSAQKNPTAFYLCASRDRGQETQYFGPGTRLLVL.

This clone was observed once. V gene TRBV6-5 combines with J gene TRBJ1-2; D remains ambiguous. The germline V and J ends were trimmed by 6 bases and 10 bases, with 15 bases remaining between them. Germline values: CDR1 MNHEY, CDR2 SVGAGI. The CDR3 spans 12 residues. CDR3 protein: CASSRARVFYTF. Written as DNA, the CDR3 is TGTGCCAGCAGCCGCGCGAGGGTCTTCTACACCTTC.

The V call is TRBV27, the J call TRBJ1-6; D is perhaps TRBD1 (5 bases). The ends were cut back, 3 bases at V and 3 bases at J, with 6 bases in the middle. The V gene's germline CDR1 is MNHEY and CDR2 SMNVEV (reference sequence). This CDR3 is built from 14 residues. CDR3 DNA sequence: TGTGCCAGCAGTTTGGGGGGCTATAATTCACCCCTCCACTTT. Translation gives CASSLGGYNSPLHF.

The rearrangement joins TRBV6-5 to TRBJ1-1, with D possibly matching TRBD1 (5 bases). V lost 2 bases, J lost 6 bases, and 10 bases lay in between. The germline CDR1 and CDR2 sequences are MNHEY and SVGAGI. The CDR3 loop spans 13 amino acids. CDR3 sequence (DNA): TGTGCCAGCAGTTACACCAGGGAATCTGAAGCTTTCTTT. This encodes CASSYTRESEAFF.

The chain uses TRBV19 and TRBJ1-4; possibly TRBD1 for D (6 bases). Trimming shortened V by 7 bases and J by 8 bases, and 14 bases separated the two germline ends. Germline V gene sequence: CDR1 LNHDA, CDR2 SQIVND (reference sequence). This CDR3 has 13 amino acids. The CDR3, as DNA: TGTGCCAGTACCTCAGGGGTCTACGAAAAACTGTTTTTT. Encoded protein: CASTSGVYEKLFF.

This clone was counted once. The gene calls are TRBV3-1 (or the pseudogene TRBV3-2) and TRBJ1-2; 7 bases line up with TRBD1. The CDR3 loop spans 15 amino acids. The germline V gene encodes CDR1 LGHDT and CDR2 YNNKEL (reference sequence). V lost 1 base to trimming and J lost 0 bases; unmatched junction nucleotides: 2. CDR3 loop: CASSQGGTANYGYTF. The CDR3 DNA reads TGTGCCAGCAGCCAAGGGGGGACAGCTAACTATGGCTACACCTTC.

This chain joins TRBV18 and TRBJ2-1; the match to TRBD2 covers 7 bases. Germline lookup yields CDR1 KGHSH and CDR2 LQKENI. J lost 0 bases, V lost 4 bases, and 6 bases had no gene match. The CDR3 length is 16 residues. The CDR3 DNA reads TGTGCCAGCTCACTTTTGGGGAGGGGCTCCTACAATGAGCAGTTCTTC. Residues: CASSLLGRGSYNEQFF.

The rearrangement joins TRBV9 to TRBJ2-3; perhaps TRBD1 as D (7 bases). Germline CDR1 SGDLS, CDR2 YYNGEE. The CDR3 spans 15 residues. Deletions cut 3 bases from V and 1 base from J, with 12 bases between. The CDR3 coding sequence is TGTGCCAGCAGCGCCAGGGGGACTGGCACAGATACGCAGTATTTT. This gives the protein CASSARGTGTDTQYF.

The chain uses TRBV10-3 and TRBJ2-3, with a tentative D call TRBD1 (6 bases). From germline, CDR1 is ENHRY and CDR2 SYGVKD. This CDR3 has 14 amino acids. V lost 3 bases to trimming and J lost 0 bases, with 7 bases between them. Here the CDR3 DNA reads TGTGCCATCAGTGACAGGGGTAGCACAGATACGCAGTATTTT. The encoded protein is CAISDRGSTDTQYF.

The chain employs TRBV9 and TRBJ2-3; tentative D call: TRBD2 (6 bases). Per germline, CDR1 SGDLS and CDR2 YYNGEE. The CDR3 totals 12 residues. V was shortened by 4 bases and J by 6 bases, with 9 bases between the two germline ends. Written as DNA, the CDR3 is TGTGCCAGCAGCCCCGCGGGGGATACGCAGTATTTT. Its protein is CASSPAGDTQYF.

The CDR3 spells CASTKDRDLSEQYF. The CDR3 DNA reads TGCGCCAGCACAAAGGACAGGGACCTCTCCGAGCAGTACTTC. The rearrangement uses TRBV23-1 and TRBJ2-7; 8 bases map to TRBD1. TRBV23-1 is noted as an ORF with a role that remains uncertain. CDR3 size: 14 residues. J lost 6 bases, V lost 7 bases, and 11 bases had no gene match.

The genes are TRBV5-1 and TRBJ2-3; 8 bases map to TRBD2. This CDR3 is built from 16 residues. CDR1 and CDR2 from the germline V gene are SGHRS and YFSETQ. V gave up 3 bases and J gave up 0 bases; unmatched junction bases: 6. CDR3 amino acids: CASSYLRGGSTDTQYF. The CDR3 coding sequence is TGCGCCAGCAGCTACCTCCGGGGGGGTAGCACAGATACGCAGTATTTT. Complete variable domain (other parts from reference TRBV5-1 and TRBJ2-3): KAGVTQTPRYLIKTRGQQVTLSCSPISGHRSVSWYQQTPGQGLQFLFEYFSETQRNKGNFPGRFSGRQFSNSRSEMNVSTLELGDSALYLCASSYLRGGSTDTQYFGPGTRLTVL.

The V call is TRBV6-5, the J call TRBJ1-2, with 10 bases aligning to TRBD1. This CDR3 comprises 15 residues. Losses at the gene ends were 7 bases for V and 4 bases for J; bases not matched to a gene: 9. Germline lookup yields CDR1 MNHEY and CDR2 SVGAGI. CDR3 sequence: CASMRTGGASYGYTF. In DNA form, the CDR3 reads TGTGCCAGCATGCGGACAGGGGGTGCTTCCTATGGCTACACCTTC.

This chain uses TRBV12-5 with TRBJ2-1; D call uncertain. V gave up 5 bases and J gave up 10 bases, with 15 bases separating them. CDR1 and CDR2 (germline): LGHNT, FRNRAP. This CDR3 is built from 13 residues. CDR3 coding DNA: TGTGCTAGTGGTGCCCGACCGCCTAGGGAGCAGTTCTTC. Protein: CASGARPPREQFF.